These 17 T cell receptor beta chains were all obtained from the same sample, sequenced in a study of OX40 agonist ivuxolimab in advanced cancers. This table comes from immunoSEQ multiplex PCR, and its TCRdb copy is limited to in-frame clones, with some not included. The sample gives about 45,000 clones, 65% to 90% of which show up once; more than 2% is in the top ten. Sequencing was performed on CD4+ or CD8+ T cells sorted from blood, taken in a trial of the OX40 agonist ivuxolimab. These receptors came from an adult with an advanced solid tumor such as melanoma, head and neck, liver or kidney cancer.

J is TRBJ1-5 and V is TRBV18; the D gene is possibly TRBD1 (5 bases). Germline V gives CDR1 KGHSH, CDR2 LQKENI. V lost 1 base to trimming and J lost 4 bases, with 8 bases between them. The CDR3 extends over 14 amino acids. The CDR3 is CASSPQGSNQPQHF. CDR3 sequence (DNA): TGTGCCAGCTCACCACAGGGGAGTAATCAGCCCCAGCATTTT.

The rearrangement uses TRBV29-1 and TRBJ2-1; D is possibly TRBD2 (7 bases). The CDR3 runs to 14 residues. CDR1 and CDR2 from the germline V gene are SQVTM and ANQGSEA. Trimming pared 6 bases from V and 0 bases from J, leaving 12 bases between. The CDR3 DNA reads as TGCAGCGTGGGGGGAGGGGGCTCCTACAATGAGCAGTTCTTC. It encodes CSVGGGGSYNEQFF.

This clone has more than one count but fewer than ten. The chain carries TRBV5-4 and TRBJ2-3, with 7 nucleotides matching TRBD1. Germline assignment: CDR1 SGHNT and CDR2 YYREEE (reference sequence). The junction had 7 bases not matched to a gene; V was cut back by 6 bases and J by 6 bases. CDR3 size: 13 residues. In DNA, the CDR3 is TGTGCCAGCACCCAGAGACAGGGCGATACGCAGTATTTT. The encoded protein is CASTQRQGDTQYF. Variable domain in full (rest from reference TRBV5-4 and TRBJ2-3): ETGVTQSPTHLIKTRGQQVTLRCSSQSGHNTVSWYQQALGQGPQFIFQYYREEENGRGNFPPRFSGLQFPNYSSELNVNALELDDSALYLCASTQRQGDTQYFGPGTRLTVL.

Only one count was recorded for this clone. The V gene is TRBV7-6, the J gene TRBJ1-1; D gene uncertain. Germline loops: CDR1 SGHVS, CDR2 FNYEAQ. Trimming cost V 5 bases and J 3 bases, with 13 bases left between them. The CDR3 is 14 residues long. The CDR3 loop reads CASSPGRWDTEAFF. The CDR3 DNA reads TGTGCCAGCAGCCCCGGGAGGTGGGACACTGAAGCTTTCTTT.

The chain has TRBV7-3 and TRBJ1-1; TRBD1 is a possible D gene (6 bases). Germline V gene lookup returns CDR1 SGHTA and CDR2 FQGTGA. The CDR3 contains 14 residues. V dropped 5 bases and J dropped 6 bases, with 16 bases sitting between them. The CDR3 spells CASSPQGGVSEAFF. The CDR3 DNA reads TGTGCCAGCAGCCCACAGGGTGGGGTTTCTGAAGCTTTCTTT.

The CDR3 reads CAWKLGHSNQPQHF. For the CDR3, the DNA is TGTGCCTGGAAGCTGGGTCATAGCAATCAGCCCCAGCATTTT. The gene calls are TRBV30 and TRBJ1-5, with D unclear. Trimming left V 4 bases short and J 0 bases short, with 10 bases between. Germline lookup yields CDR1 GTSNPN and CDR2 SVGIG (reference sequence). This CDR3 is 14 amino acids long.

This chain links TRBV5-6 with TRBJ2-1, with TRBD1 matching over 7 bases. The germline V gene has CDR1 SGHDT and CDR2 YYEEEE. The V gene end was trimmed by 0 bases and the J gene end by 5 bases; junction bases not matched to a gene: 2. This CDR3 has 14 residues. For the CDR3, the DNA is TGTGCCAGCAGCTTGGTGGGACAGAACAATGAGCAGTTCTTC. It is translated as CASSLVGQNNEQFF.

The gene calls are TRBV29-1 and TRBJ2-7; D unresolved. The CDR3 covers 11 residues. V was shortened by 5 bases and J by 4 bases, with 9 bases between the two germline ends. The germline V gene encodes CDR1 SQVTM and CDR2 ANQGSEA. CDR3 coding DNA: TGCAGCGTTAGGGTTGGGTACGAGCAGTACTTC. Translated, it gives CSVRVGYEQYF.

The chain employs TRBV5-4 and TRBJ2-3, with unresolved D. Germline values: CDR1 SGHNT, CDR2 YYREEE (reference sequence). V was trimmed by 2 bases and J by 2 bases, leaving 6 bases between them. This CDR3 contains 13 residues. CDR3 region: CASSFLDTDTQYF. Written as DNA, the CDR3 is TGTGCCAGCAGCTTCCTTGACACAGATACGCAGTATTTT.

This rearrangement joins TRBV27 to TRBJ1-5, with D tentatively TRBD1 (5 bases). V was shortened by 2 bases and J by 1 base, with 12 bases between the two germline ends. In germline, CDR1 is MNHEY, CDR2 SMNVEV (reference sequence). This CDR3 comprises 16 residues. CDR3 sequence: CASSLRGGRSNQPQHF. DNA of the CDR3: TGTGCCAGCAGTTTAAGGGGTGGACGGAGCAATCAGCCCCAGCATTTT.

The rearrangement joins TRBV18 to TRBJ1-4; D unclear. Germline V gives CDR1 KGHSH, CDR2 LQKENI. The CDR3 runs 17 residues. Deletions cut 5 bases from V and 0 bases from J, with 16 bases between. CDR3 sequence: CASSLLPTPSTNEKLFF. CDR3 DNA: TGTGCCAGCTCATTACTCCCCACTCCATCAACTAATGAAAAACTGTTTTTT.

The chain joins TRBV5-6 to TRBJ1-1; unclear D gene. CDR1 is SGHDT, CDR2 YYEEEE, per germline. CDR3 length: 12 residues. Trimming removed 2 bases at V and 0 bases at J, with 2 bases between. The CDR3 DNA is TGTGCCAGCAGCTTAGTGAACACTGAAGCTTTCTTT. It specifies CASSLVNTEAFF.

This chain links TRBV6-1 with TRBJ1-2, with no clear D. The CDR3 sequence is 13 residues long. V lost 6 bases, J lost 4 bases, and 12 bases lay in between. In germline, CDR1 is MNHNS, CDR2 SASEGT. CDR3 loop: CASRLQEFYGYTF. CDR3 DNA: TGTGCCAGCAGATTACAAGAGTTCTATGGCTACACCTTC.

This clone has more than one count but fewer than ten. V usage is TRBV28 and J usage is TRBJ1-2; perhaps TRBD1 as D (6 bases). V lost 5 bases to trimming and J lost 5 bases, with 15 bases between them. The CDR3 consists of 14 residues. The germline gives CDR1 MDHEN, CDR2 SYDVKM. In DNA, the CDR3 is TGTGCCAGCAGTATCCCGGGGGCGGATTATGGCTACACCTTC. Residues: CASSIPGADYGYTF.

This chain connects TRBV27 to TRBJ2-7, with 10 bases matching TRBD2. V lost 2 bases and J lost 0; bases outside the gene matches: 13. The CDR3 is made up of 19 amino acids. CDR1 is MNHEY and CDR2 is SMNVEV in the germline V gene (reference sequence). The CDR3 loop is CASSLGLADLKGGSYEQYF. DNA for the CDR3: TGTGCCAGCAGTTTAGGACTAGCGGACCTTAAGGGGGGCTCCTACGAGCAGTACTTC.

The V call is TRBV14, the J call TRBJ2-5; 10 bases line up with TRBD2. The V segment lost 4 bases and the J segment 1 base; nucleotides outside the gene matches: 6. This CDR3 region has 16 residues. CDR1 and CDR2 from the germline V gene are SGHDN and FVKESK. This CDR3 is CASSPLAGDLQETQYF. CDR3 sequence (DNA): TGTGCCAGCAGCCCCCTAGCGGGGGACCTCCAAGAGACCCAGTACTTC.

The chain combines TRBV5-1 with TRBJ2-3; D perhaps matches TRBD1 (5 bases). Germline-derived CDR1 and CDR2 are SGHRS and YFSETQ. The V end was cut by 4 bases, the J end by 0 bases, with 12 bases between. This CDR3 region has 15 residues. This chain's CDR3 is CASSPSGYSTDTQYF. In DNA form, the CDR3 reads TGCGCCAGCAGCCCATCAGGGTATAGCACAGATACGCAGTATTTT.